This TCR beta chain was sequenced in a study of breast tumors, draining lymph nodes, adjacent tissues. Study-wide results and limits: That most tumor T cells come from lymph nodes remained unproven. Compared with basal-like, luminal-like tumors shared significantly more repertoire with nontumor tissue. Data fit most tumor T cells coming from lymph node, expanding in tumor. Compared with lymph nodes, tumors were less diverse; compared with nontumor tissue, more.

One entry per CDR3 protein results from TCRdb running MiXCR on the multiplex PCR reads. Found here are under 75,000 distinct CDR3 sequences, approximately 62% of them singletons; the top ten hold less than 20%. With respect to this clonotype: Its cognate antigen is unknown. The junction departs from germline at one end; a sequencing error may be responsible.

Germline values: CDR1 SSHAT, CDR2 FNYEAQ (reference sequence). This CDR3 comprises 15 residues. This chain connects TRBV7-7 to TRBJ2-1; TRBD1 matches 9 bases. The sample consisted of breast tumor tissue. The clonotype was recovered from a female donor with breast cancer. Some clones in this sample may be carry-over from other donors' samples. CDR3 in amino acids: CASSPRQGGMNEQFF. CDR3 sequence (DNA): TGTGCTAGCAGCCCAAGACAGGGGGGAATGAATGAGCAGTTCTTC.